The 2 T cell receptor beta chains in this list originate from one sample, sequenced in a study of blood T cell repertoires in COVID-19. Assay: immunoSEQ multiplex PCR; the TCRdb copy retains only in-frame clones and omits some. The sample includes about 100,000 clones, roughly 85% of them seen just once. The sample comprised peripheral blood. These receptors originate from a woman aged 70 to 79 with acute or convalescent COVID-19.

The V call is TRBV2, the J call TRBJ2-3, with TRBD2 as a possible D gene (6 bases). The CDR3 spans 15 residues. The ends were cut back, 6 bases at V and 2 bases at J, with 15 bases in the middle. The germline V gene encodes CDR1 SNHLY and CDR2 FYNNEI. The CDR3 DNA follows: TGTGCCAGCAGGCGGGGCGGGGTAAACACAGATACGCAGTATTTT. Its translation is CASRRGGVNTDTQYF.

The chain carries TRBV5-5 and TRBJ1-1; no clear D gene. Germline CDR1 reads SGHKS; CDR2 reads YYEKEE (reference sequence). V was shortened by 0 bases and J by 1 base, with 10 bases between the two germline ends. The CDR3 loop spans 15 amino acids. CDR3 residues: CASSLGFSSNTEAFF. Written as DNA, the CDR3 is TGTGCCAGCAGCTTGGGTTTTAGCTCGAACACTGAAGCTTTCTTT.